This TCR beta chain derives from a study of circulating and synovial CD4+ cells in juvenile arthritis. The CDR3 runs to 14 residues. Between the trimmed V and J ends, which lost 6 bases and 3 bases, there was a span of 12 bases. Germline values: CDR1 LGHNT, CDR2 FRNRAP. On this clone: Its antigen is not known.

Study-wide results and caveats: Measured synovium overlap likely understates the true shared repertoire.

Measured with immunoSEQ multiplex PCR; TCRdb has only the in-frame clones, and not every one. The data contain about 16,000 clones, about 90% of them singletons. Samples derive from patients with active juvenile idiopathic arthritis. The source of this sequence is a human donor with juvenile idiopathic arthritis. Source material: CD4+ T cells from blood. The chain uses TRBV12-5 and TRBJ1-5; possible D gene TRBD1, 5 bases. CDR3 amino acids: CASGSQGTNQPQHF. CDR3 coding DNA: TGTGCTAGTGGGTCTCAGGGAACCAATCAGCCCCAGCATTTT. The full variable domain, in which reference TRBV12-5 and TRBJ1-5 provide the parts outside the CDR3, is DARVTQTPRHKVTEMGQEVTMRCQPILGHNTVFWYRQTMMQGLELLAYFRNRAPLDDSGMPKDRFSAEMPDATLATLKIQPSEPRDSAVYFCASGSQGTNQPQHFGDGTRLSIL.